Sequencing of this T cell receptor beta chain was carried out in a study of shared clonotypes between healthy human individuals. As for the study in general: Three CD4 naive, three CD4 memory, two CD8 naive and one CD8 memory plate were used per donor.

Template for every sorted-subset replicate PCR totaled 150 to 250 ng DNA, approximately 30,000 T cell genomes. Sequencing used immunoSEQ multiplex PCR; TCRdb keeps in-frame clones, though not all of them. Of around 2.1 million clones listed, approximately 94% are singletons. The CDR3 is 13 residues long. Germline V gene lookup returns CDR1 MNHNS and CDR2 SASEGT. Note on this clone: No antigen is known for it. One end of the junction fails to match germline, which may point to a read error.

Broader study findings: Shared across a few donors were 4% to 5% of the naive CD4 clonotypes.

CD45RO-negative, CCR7-positively selected cells formed the naive CD8 fraction, excluding terminally differentiated effector memory CD45RA+ cells. Sequencing was done on a sample of naive CD8+ T cells from PBMCs. The TCR sequence derives from a man younger than 35 in good health. Some clones in this sample may be carry-over from other donors' samples. This chain links TRBV6-1 with TRBJ2-7, with D possibly TRBD1 on 5 matching bases. CDR3 amino acids: CACRGDSAYEQYF. The CDR3 DNA follows: TGTGCCTGCAGAGGAGACAGTGCCTACGAGCAGTACTTC.